The source of this T cell receptor beta chain is a study of OX40 agonist ivuxolimab in advanced cancers. Study information: Roughly two fifths of patients had received prior checkpoint inhibitor therapy.

Generated by immunoSEQ multiplex PCR, the TCRdb table keeps only in-frame clones and is missing some. Of tens of thousands of clones listed, about 84% are singletons. Germline loops: CDR1 SGHTA, CDR2 FQGNSA. CDR3 length: 12 residues. V lost 5 bases, J lost 9 bases, and 11 bases lay in between. This chain uses TRBV7-2 with TRBJ2-1, with D perhaps TRBD1 (6 bases). This receptor was identified in an adult with an advanced solid tumor such as melanoma, head and neck, liver or kidney cancer. Sequences were derived from CD4+ or CD8+ T cells sorted from blood, sampled in a trial of the OX40 agonist ivuxolimab. Here the CDR3 DNA reads TGTGCCAGCAGCAACAGGGATGGTGAGCAGTTCTTC. Translating it yields CASSNRDGEQFF.